This TCR beta chain was profiled in a study of human T cells and chemical hapten exposure. Per the germline V gene, CDR1 is SGDLS and CDR2 is YYNGEE. The CDR3 contains 14 residues. V lost 2 bases, J lost 10 bases, and 15 bases lay in between. TCRdb independently ran MiXCR on the RACE reads; one entry per CDR3 protein. In the table there are roughly 200,000 distinct CDR3 sequences, about a fifth of which are singletons. Time point denoted: patch test 1, 2 weeks after DPC sensitization. As to treatment: therapeutic diphenylcyclopropenone sensitization with weekly scalp DPC. The receptor's source is a woman between 50 and 59 years old with alopecia areata. Some clones in this sample may be carry-over from other donors' samples. The sample was whole blood, taken in connection with sensitization to the hapten diphenylcyclopropenone (DPC). The chain recombines TRBV9 with TRBJ1-4; D not resolved. CDR3 nucleotide sequence: TGTGCCAGCAGCGTTGGCCCGTCGACGGGAAAACTGTTTTTT. This gives the protein CASSVGPSTGKLFF.